Listed below are T cell receptor beta chains from one sample, sequenced in a study of regulatory T cells in long-lasting Graves disease. TCRdb reprocessed the multiplex PCR reads via MiXCR and lists one record per CDR3 protein. The sample includes 600,000 to 650,000 distinct CDR3 sequences, around 15% of them seen just once. In addition, the sample was reused for a study of T cells in Graves' hyperthyroidism and ophthalmopathy.

This specimen consisted of peripheral blood mononuclear cells (PBMCs), obtained at new diagnosis, from a patient treated with antithyroid drugs. The receptors were gathered from a woman aged 25 to 39 with Graves disease. CDR3s include the opening cysteine and the closing phenylalanine or tryptophan. The order of the fields is J gene, D gene, V gene, clone size, CDR3 DNA, CDR3 protein. A D gene is named only where the DNA matches it firmly. Size is stated for part of the rows, as once, few or many counts, or as a class when the clone is expanded.

TRBJ2-5,NA,TRBV7-8,NA,TGTGCCAGCAGCTTAGCTTTTACAGGGCAAGAGACCCAGTACTTC,CASSLAFTGQETQYF
TRBJ2-1,TRBD2,TRBV2,many,TGTGCCAGCAGCGGACTAGCGGGAGGGCTTAATGAGCAGTTCTTC,CASSGLAGGLNEQFF
TRBJ1-4,NA,TRBV19,NA,TGTGCCAGTAGTATGCAGGGGCTTGAAAAACTGTTTTTT,CASSMQGLEKLFF
TRBJ2-3,NA,TRBV5-1,few,TGCGCCAGCAGCTTGAGGGGGAGTTATGGAGATACGCAGTATTTT,CASSLRGSYGDTQYF
TRBJ2-7,TRBD1,TRBV10-3,NA,TGTGCCATTCGACAGGGGGTAATCTACGAGCAGTACTTC,CAIRQGVIYEQYF
TRBJ1-1,NA,TRBV3-1,NA,TGTGCCAGCAGCCAAGATCGGACCGGGATCGACACTGAAGCTTTCTTT,CASSQDRTGIDTEAFF
TRBJ1-5,NA,TRBV5-6,NA,TGTGCCAGCAGCTTATGGACAGCGTATAGCAATCAGCCCCAGCATTTT,CASSLWTAYSNQPQHF
TRBJ1-1,TRBD1,TRBV11-2,many,TGTGCCAGCAGACCGGACAGGGTGGCCACTGAAGCTTTCTTT,CASRPDRVATEAFF
TRBJ2-7,NA,TRBV27,few,TGTGCCAGCAGTCCGGACCGGGACGGACACTACGAGCAGTACTTC,CASSPDRDGHYEQYF
TRBJ2-5,TRBD2,TRBV6-2/TRBV6-3,many,TGTGCCAGCAGTGGACTAGCGGGAGTAACACAGGGAGAGACCCAGTACTTC,CASSGLAGVTQGETQYF
TRBJ2-6,NA,TRBV5-4,NA,TGTGCCAGCAGCTCTTTTAACAGGGCCTCTGGGGCCAACGTCCTGACTTTC,CASSSFNRASGANVLTF
TRBJ1-2,NA,TRBV20-1,many,TGCAGTGCTAGCGATGGACGGCGAGGGGGTAGCTATGGCTACACCTTC,CSASDGRRGGSYGYTF
TRBJ2-3,NA,TRBV2,many,TGTGCCAGCAGCCGGGGTTGGGGTCTCAGCACAGATACGCAGTATTTT,CASSRGWGLSTDTQYF
TRBJ2-7,NA,TRBV7-3,NA,TGTGCCAGCAGCTTAGAGCGGGTAGCCTACGAGCAGTACTTC,CASSLERVAYEQYF
TRBJ1-1,NA,TRBV3-1,many,TGTGCCAGCAGCCAAGAAACGGGGGTCGGGGGCACTGAAGCTTTCTTT,CASSQETGVGGTEAFF
TRBJ2-6,NA,TRBV19,few,TGTGCCAGTAGTATGGGGGCTGGGGCCAACGTCCTGACTTTC,CASSMGAGANVLTF
TRBJ2-5,TRBD2,TRBV28,many,TGTGCCAGCAGTTTGGACCCAAGGACCGACCCTGCGGGAGGGCCTGTAGAGACCCAGTACTTC,CASSLDPRTDPAGGPVETQYF
TRBJ2-3,NA,TRBV5-1,few,TGCGCCAGCACCATTAGCGCACTACGCACAGATACGCAGTATTTT,CASTISALRTDTQYF
TRBJ2-7,TRBD2,TRBV20-1,many,TGCAGTGCCGTACGGGGACTAGCGGGCTCCTACGAGCAGTACTTC,CSAVRGLAGSYEQYF
TRBJ2-1,NA,TRBV7-2,NA,TGTGCCACTGAAAGGGTGTTTGGGAATGAGCAGTTCTTC,CATERVFGNEQFF
TRBJ1-2,NA,TRBV7-2,few,TGTGCCAGCAGCTTACCGAAGGCTTTATATGGCTACACCTTC,CASSLPKALYGYTF
TRBJ2-3,TRBD2,TRBV11-2,NA,TGTGCCAGCAGACGTCCGGGACTAGCGGTACCAGATACGCAGTATTTT,CASRRPGLAVPDTQYF
TRBJ2-1,NA,TRBV3-1,few,TGTGCCAGCAGCCAAGTTGATGAGCAGTTCTTC,CASSQVDEQFF
TRBJ2-7,NA,TRBV4-2,NA,TGTGCCAGCAGCCAAGATTCCCCCTACGAGCAGTACTTC,CASSQDSPYEQYF
TRBJ2-5,NA,TRBV5-1,once,TGCGCCAGCAGCTTGAGGGTCAGCGGAGAAGAGACCCAGTACTTC,CASSLRVSGEETQYF
TRBJ1-3,NA,TRBV3-1,NA,TGTGCCAGCAGCCATGAACCAGGAAACACCATATATTTT,CASSHEPGNTIYF
TRBJ2-2,TRBD1,TRBV15,NA,TGTGCCACCAGCAGAGAAACAGGGGTTTGGGCCGGGGAGCTGTTTTTT,CATSRETGVWAGELFF
TRBJ2-1,TRBD2,TRBV24-1,many,TGTGCCACCAGTGCCGAGAGGGCTAGCGGGAGTCTTAGGCAGTTCTTC,CATSAERASGSLRQFF
TRBJ1-6,NA,TRBV10-1,few,TGCGCCAGCAGCCCAGGGCCTGCTTCACCCCTCCACTTT,CASSPGPASPLHF
TRBJ1-2,TRBD1,TRBV28,many,TGTGCCAGCAGTTTGCCCGGGACAGGGGTATTTGGCTACACCTTC,CASSLPGTGVFGYTF